This T cell receptor beta chain was captured in a study of monozygotic twins with inflammatory bowel disease. Using TCRalpha and TCRbeta cDNA, the researchers carried out two nested PCRs that lasted roughly 16 and 10 cycles. For each CDR3 protein, TCRdb gives one entry from its re-call of the 5' RACE reads, without DNA. This table holds roughly 330,000 distinct CDR3 sequences. The CDR3 loop spans 13 amino acids. Germline V lookup: CDR1 LGHNT, CDR2 FRNRAP. The rearrangement uses TRBV12-5 and TRBJ2-7; checking the TCRdb D call of TRBD1 is not possible without DNA. Material for sequencing was blood. The TCR comes from a human donor with ulcerative colitis or Crohn's disease, or a healthy co-twin of an affected twin (not recorded which). The CDR3: CASGPPYGAEQYF.